The table lists the clone carrying this T cell receptor (beta chain) with many counts. Its antigen is unidentified. Using a J-beta primer mix together with a sample-barcoded 5' primer, a second PCR was run for roughly 6 to 12 cycles. MiXCR, run by TCRdb on the 5' RACE reads, gives a single entry per CDR3 protein. The data contain about 780,000 distinct CDR3 sequences, about 47% of them singletons. The source of the sample is a study of blood T cells in healthy people across ages. Notes on the study in general: A roughly linear fall in TCR beta diversity per million T cells was seen with increasing age.

The germline gives CDR1 SGHTA, CDR2 FQGNSA. This CDR3 is 15 amino acids long. V lost 6 bases, J lost 0 bases, and 6 bases stayed unmatched. Sequencing input: blood. The clonotype was recovered from an elderly man in good health. V gene TRBV7-2 combines with J gene TRBJ2-3, with TRBD1 identical over 7 bases. This CDR3 reads CASSRQGMSTDTQYF. CDR3 DNA sequence: TGTGCCAGCAGTCGACAGGGTATGAGCACAGATACGCAGTATTTT.